This is a list of T cell receptor beta chains from one sample in a study of OX40 agonist ivuxolimab in advanced cancers. This table comes from immunoSEQ multiplex PCR, and its TCRdb copy is limited to in-frame clones, with some not included. Of about 79,000 clones in the sample, approximately 94% were seen once. The sample in question was CD4+ or CD8+ T cells sorted from blood, obtained in a trial of the OX40 agonist ivuxolimab. Receptors were obtained from an adult with an advanced solid tumor such as melanoma, head and neck, liver or kidney cancer. CDR3s include the opening cysteine and the closing phenylalanine or tryptophan. Fields, in order: clone size, D gene, V gene, J gene, CDR3 protein, CDR3 DNA. A D gene is named only where the DNA matches it firmly. Some rows mark clone size as missing; the rest say once, few, many or name a class of expanded clone.

>-|-|TRBV27|TRBJ1-2
CASTQQFTGVVETYGYTF
TGTGCCAGCACCCAACAGTTTACGGGGGTGGTGGAGACTTATGGCTACACCTTC
>-|TRBD1|TRBV6-6|TRBJ2-1
CASSYVDRAQGQFF
TGTGCCAGCAGTTACGTGGACAGGGCGCAAGGGCAGTTCTTC
>-|TRBD2|TRBV27|TRBJ2-3
CASSLLAVRGDTQYF
TGTGCCAGCAGCTTACTAGCGGTCCGGGGAGATACGCAGTATTTT
>-|TRBD2|TRBV9|TRBJ2-7
CASSVYTSGRDEQYF
TGTGCCAGCAGCGTATATACTAGCGGGAGGGACGAGCAGTACTTC
>-|-|TRBV20-1|TRBJ2-7
CSARGAFEQYF
TGCAGTGCTAGAGGGGCCTTCGAGCAGTACTTC
>-|-|TRBV7-3|TRBJ1-2
CASSPLGGGVYGYTF
TGTGCCAGCAGCCCATTAGGGGGTGGTGTCTATGGCTACACCTTC
>once|TRBD1|TRBV5-5|TRBJ1-1
CASSPSRTGAEAFF
TGTGCCAGCAGCCCCTCCCGTACAGGGGCTGAAGCTTTCTTT
>-|-|TRBV5-4|TRBJ2-1
CASSLVFNEQFF
TGTGCCAGCAGCTTGGTGTTCAATGAGCAGTTCTTC
>once|TRBD1|TRBV9|TRBJ1-1
CASSVGTGMTEAFF
TGTGCCAGCAGCGTGGGGACAGGTATGACTGAAGCTTTCTTT
>-|-|TRBV4-2|TRBJ2-1
CASSQGSPAGSYNEQFF
TGTGCCAGCAGCCAGGGCTCCCCGGCAGGCTCCTACAATGAGCAGTTCTTC
>once|TRBD1|TRBV7-3|TRBJ2-1
CASSFGTGTDEQFF
TGTGCCAGCAGCTTTGGGACAGGGACAGATGAGCAGTTCTTC
>few|-|TRBV27|TRBJ1-6
CASSWASSSYNSPLHF
TGTGCCAGCAGTTGGGCTTCTAGCTCCTATAATTCACCCCTCCACTTT
>-|-|TRBV7-9|TRBJ2-5
CASSLSLGGLNQETQYF
TGTGCCAGCAGCCTATCCCTAGGGGGTCTAAACCAAGAGACCCAGTACTTC
>-|-|TRBV7-3|TRBJ2-2
CASSLIGGPGELFF
TGTGCCAGCAGCTTAATAGGAGGACCCGGGGAGCTGTTTTTT
>-|-|TRBV10-2|TRBJ1-1
CASSERGNTEAFF
TGCGCCAGCAGTGAAAGGGGGAACACTGAAGCTTTCTTT
>few|-|TRBV7-9|TRBJ1-2
CASSLGGLDGYTF
TGTGCCAGCAGCTTGGGGGGACTGGATGGCTACACCTTC
>-|TRBD2|TRBV28|TRBJ2-7
CASRGLAGKLYEQYF
TGTGCCAGCAGGGGACTAGCGGGAAAGCTCTACGAGCAGTACTTC
>-|-|TRBV6-1|TRBJ2-1
CASSVDRSSYNEQFF
TGTGCCAGCAGTGTGGACCGGAGCTCCTACAATGAGCAGTTCTTC
>-|TRBD2|TRBV28|TRBJ2-1
CASSFSLIGTSGGVEQFF
TGTGCCAGCAGTTTCTCCCTGATTGGGACTAGCGGGGGGGTGGAGCAGTTCTTC
>few|-|TRBV7-6|TRBJ2-7
CASSRYEQYF
TGTGCCAGCAGCCGCTACGAGCAGTACTTC
>-|-|TRBV7-6|TRBJ2-1
CASRPGPPGEMSSYNEQFF
TGTGCCAGCAGACCAGGGCCTCCTGGGGAAATGAGCTCCTACAATGAGCAGTTCTTC
>-|-|TRBV7-9|TRBJ2-3
CASSPRASQFTDTQYF
TGTGCCAGCAGCCCAAGGGCCTCCCAGTTCACAGATACGCAGTATTTT
>-|-|TRBV29-1|TRBJ1-2
CSVVVSYGYTF
TGCAGCGTTGTAGTCAGCTATGGCTACACCTTC
>-|-|TRBV5-6|TRBJ1-1
CASSLMGASGEAFF
TGTGCCAGCAGCTTGATGGGGGCGAGTGGCGAAGCTTTCTTT